Listed here are 28 T cell receptor beta chains from one sample, sequenced in a study of cytomegalovirus exposure and HLA in healthy donors. The PCR ran on 60 Vbeta and 13 Jbeta primers. Data came from immunoSEQ multiplex PCR; TCRdb stores just in-frame clones and leaves some out. The repertoire holds approximately 140,000 clones, with roughly three fifths as singletons. Sequencing was performed on PBMCs. All receptors come from a woman aged 60-70 years in good health and CMV-seronegative.

V and J are TRBV5-1 and TRBJ2-7; D may be TRBD1 (6 bases). CDR1 SGHRS and CDR2 YFSETQ come from the germline V gene. The CDR3 runs to 14 residues. V was pared by 3 bases and J by 8 bases, with 18 bases between. DNA of the CDR3: TGCGCCAGCAGCTCGTCCTGGGGGCAGAATAAGCAGTACTTC. It specifies CASSSSWGQNKQYF.

J is TRBJ2-7 and V is TRBV10-2; TRBD2 is a possible D gene (6 bases). V shed 8 bases and J shed 1 base, with 15 bases lying between them. Germline V CDR1 and CDR2: WSHSY, SAAADI. There are 14 residues in the CDR3. The CDR3 region is CASGSSAGSYEQYF. The CDR3 nucleotides read TGCGCCAGCGGATCGTCGGCGGGGTCCTACGAGCAGTACTTC.

As for this clone: The limits of the CDR3 on the DNA are not certain, so only TCRdb's listed CDR3 is given. The chain couples TRBV19 to TRBJ2-1; the D call TRBD2 from the table was never checked on the DNA. CDR1 is LNHDA, CDR2 SQIVND, per germline (reference sequence). The CDR3 length equals 15 residues, ends included. CDR3 protein: CASTSGTSSYNEQFF.

This chain links TRBV18 with TRBJ2-3; a weak D match, TRBD2 (5 bases). V was trimmed by 5 bases and J by 7 bases, leaving 13 bases between them. Germline values: CDR1 KGHSH, CDR2 LQKENI. The length of the CDR3 is 13 residues. CDR3 DNA sequence: TGTGCCAGCTCAAGCCTGGCCGGGAATACGCAGTATTTT. This encodes CASSSLAGNTQYF.

The CDR3 is CASSDLGRITEAFF. The CDR3 DNA reads as TGTGCCAGCAGTGATCTTGGCAGAATCACTGAAGCTTTCTTT. This rearrangement joins TRBV2 to TRBJ1-1; D gene uncertain. V was trimmed by 3 bases and J by 4 bases, leaving 12 bases between them. The CDR3 totals 14 residues. In germline, CDR1 is SNHLY, CDR2 FYNNEI.

The CDR3: CASSRDRGNQPQHF. DNA of the CDR3: TGCGCCAGCAGCCGGGACAGGGGCAATCAGCCCCAGCATTTT. This sequence joins TRBV4-3 and TRBJ1-5, with 9 bases lining up with TRBD1. J lost 2 bases, V lost 4 bases, and 0 bases had no gene match. From germline, CDR1 is LGHNA and CDR2 YSLEER. This CDR3 spans 14 amino acids.

The rearrangement uses TRBV20-1 and TRBJ2-1, with no clear D. Deletions cut 2 bases from V and 14 bases from J, with 13 bases between. Germline loops: CDR1 DFQATT, CDR2 SNEGSKA (reference sequence). This CDR3 is 11 amino acids long. The CDR3 loop is CSARSGQSEFF. The DNA of the CDR3 is TGCAGTGCTAGATCCGGCCAGAGCGAGTTCTTC.

The chain uses TRBV19 and TRBJ1-5, with 7 bases lining up with TRBD1. The CDR3 contains 18 residues. Germline loops: CDR1 LNHDA, CDR2 SQIVND (reference sequence). V was clipped by 5 bases and J by 0 bases; unmatched bases: 13. CDR3 DNA: TGTGCCAGTAGTTTACTGACAGGGACCGGTTTTAGCAATCAGCCCCAGCATTTT. It yields the protein CASSLLTGTGFSNQPQHF.

Comments on this clone: One junction end disagrees with the germline gene, perhaps due to a read error. J is TRBJ2-3 and V is TRBV7-9, with 14 bases fitting TRBD2. Germline V gives CDR1 SEHNR, CDR2 FQNEAQ (reference sequence). CDR3 length: 15 residues. CDR3 protein: CSSSATSGGVDTQYF. CDR3 nucleotides: TGTTCCAGCAGCGCGACTAGCGGGGGGGTAGATACGCAGTATTTT.

The CDR3 protein is CASSSPGRAAEQYF. The CDR3, as DNA: TGTGCCAGCAGTTCCCCAGGGAGGGCCGCTGAGCAGTACTTC. The chain recombines TRBV27 with TRBJ2-7; TRBD2 aligns across 7 bases. The CDR3 is 14 residues long. Losses at the gene ends were 4 bases for V and 7 bases for J; bases not matched to a gene: 10. In germline, CDR1 is MNHEY, CDR2 SMNVEV (reference sequence).

This clone was counted only a few times. The V call is TRBV19, the J call TRBJ1-3; no definite D call. The CDR3 totals 15 residues. Germline CDR1 is LNHDA and CDR2 is SQIVND (reference sequence). Trimming left V 4 bases short and J 2 bases short, with 12 bases between. The CDR3 coding sequence is TGTGCCAGTAGTACCCGGTTGGTGGCTGGAAACACCATATATTTT. As protein: CASSTRLVAGNTIYF. The whole variable domain, remainder taken from reference TRBV19 and TRBJ1-3, is DGGITQSPKYLFRKEGQNVTLSCEQNLNHDAMYWYRQDPGQGLRLIYYSQIVNDFQKGDIAEGYSVSREKKESFPLTVTSAQKNPTAFYLCASSTRLVAGNTIYFGEGSWLTVV.

This chain uses TRBV7-8 with TRBJ2-3; 10 bases align to TRBD2. V trimming: 5 bases; J trimming: 1 base; junction bases outside the gene matches: 6. Germline CDR1 SGHVS, CDR2 FQNEAQ. The CDR3 totals 16 residues. This CDR3 reads CASSTLLAGRTDTQYF. CDR3 DNA sequence: TGTGCCAGCAGCACGTTACTAGCGGGGCGCACAGATACGCAGTATTTT.

A word on this clone: The same CDR3 arises from other DNA sequences in this sample as well. The chain carries TRBV15 and TRBJ2-1; 8 bases are shared with TRBD2. The CDR3 totals 15 residues. Trimming at V came to 0 bases and at J to 6 bases, leaving 4 bases not matched to a gene. The germline gives CDR1 LNHNV, CDR2 YYDKDF (reference sequence). The CDR3 here is CATSRDRLAGNEQFF. Here the CDR3 DNA reads TGTGCCACCAGCAGAGATCGCCTAGCGGGCAATGAGCAGTTCTTC.

This rearrangement joins TRBV28 to TRBJ1-2; D possibly corresponds to TRBD1 (5 bases). The CDR3 spans 14 residues. Germline CDR1 is MDHEN and CDR2 is SYDVKM. V was pared by 5 bases and J by 7 bases, with 17 bases between. The CDR3 coding sequence is TGTGCCAGCAGTATGCCGGGACTAGCGTCTGGCTACACCTTC. Amino acids: CASSMPGLASGYTF.

Concerning this clone itself: The sample contains more than one DNA sequence encoding this CDR3. V usage is TRBV5-1 and J usage is TRBJ1-1, with D tentatively TRBD1 (5 bases). The V and J ends lost 4 bases and 1 base respectively, with 11 bases between them. Germline V gene data show CDR1 as SGHRS and CDR2 as YFSETQ. The CDR3 runs 14 residues. This CDR3 is CASSPGQSNTEAFF. CDR3 coding DNA: TGCGCCAGCAGCCCCGGACAATCGAACACTGAAGCTTTCTTT.

CDR3 sequence (DNA): TGTGCCAGCAGTTATCGTAGGTTCGGCGGAAGCTACGAGCAGTACTTC. This translates into CASSYRRFGGSYEQYF. This chain joins TRBV6-5 and TRBJ2-7; D gene uncertain. The CDR3 sequence is 16 residues long. Trimming removed 3 bases at V and 3 bases at J, with 18 bases between. Germline CDR1 MNHEY, CDR2 SVGAGI.

The V and J genes are TRBV5-1 and TRBJ1-3, with D tentatively TRBD1 (5 bases). The length of the CDR3 is 15 residues. The germline V and J ends were trimmed by 4 bases and 4 bases, with 15 bases remaining between them. The germline V gene encodes CDR1 SGHRS and CDR2 YFSETQ. The CDR3 is CASSLPTAGGNTIYF. CDR3 coding DNA: TGCGCCAGCAGCCTCCCGACAGCGGGGGGAAACACCATATATTTT.

V usage is TRBV19 and J usage is TRBJ2-5; perhaps TRBD1 as D (6 bases). The ends were cut back, 6 bases at V and 5 bases at J, with 13 bases in the middle. Germline V gene data show CDR1 as LNHDA and CDR2 as SQIVND (reference sequence). The length of the CDR3 is 13 residues. CDR3 residues: CASRITGFETQYF. CDR3 coding DNA: TGTGCCAGTAGAATTACAGGGTTTGAGACCCAGTACTTC. Together with reference TRBV19 and TRBJ2-5, the CDR3 gives the full variable domain: DGGITQSPKYLFRKEGQNVTLSCEQNLNHDAMYWYRQDPGQGLRLIYYSQIVNDFQKGDIAEGYSVSREKKESFPLTVTSAQKNPTAFYLCASRITGFETQYFGPGTRLLVL.

This chain joins TRBV5-4 and TRBJ1-6, with 10 bases fitting TRBD1. The CDR3 is made up of 16 amino acids. The germline V gene encodes CDR1 SGHNT and CDR2 YYREEE (reference sequence). V was clipped by 3 bases and J by 10 bases; unmatched bases: 10. CDR3 sequence (DNA): TGTGCCAGCAGCTCTGCCCCGGGACAGGGGTTATCACCCCTCCACTTT. Translated, it gives CASSSAPGQGLSPLHF.

The V gene is TRBV7-8, the J gene TRBJ2-1, with TRBD2 matching over 9 bases. After removal of 1 base from V and 5 bases from J, the junction contained 3 bases not matched to a gene. CDR3 length equals 15 residues. CDR1 is SGHVS, CDR2 FQNEAQ, per germline. CDR3 in DNA: TGTGCCAGCAGCTTAGTCCTAGCGGGAAACAATGAGCAGTTCTTC. Residues: CASSLVLAGNNEQFF.

The chain joins TRBV7-2 to TRBJ2-5; D is unclear. V was clipped by 0 bases and J by 1 base, with 6 bases between them. The V gene's germline CDR1 is SGHTA and CDR2 FQGNSA. The CDR3 is made up of 14 amino acids. The CDR3, as DNA: TGTGCCAGCAGCTTAGCCCCCGTCCAAGAGACCCAGTACTTC. Translation: CASSLAPVQETQYF.

This clone has just a few counts. J is TRBJ2-7 and V is TRBV28; a weak D match, TRBD2 (5 bases). Trimming removed 6 bases at V and 3 bases at J, with 21 bases between. CDR1 MDHEN and CDR2 SYDVKM come from the germline V gene. The CDR3 loop spans 16 amino acids. The CDR3 DNA reads as TGTGCCAGCAGCCAAAGGGCGGGTATCTTTCACTACGAGCAGTACTTC. It translates to CASSQRAGIFHYEQYF.

The rearrangement links TRBV28 to TRBJ1-6; D remains unclear. Trimming cost V 6 bases and J 0 bases, with 6 bases left between them. The germline V gene encodes CDR1 MDHEN and CDR2 SYDVKM. The CDR3 loop spans 14 amino acids. The CDR3 coding sequence is TGTGCCAGCAGGGCAAGCTCCTATAATTCACCCCTCCACTTT. Amino acid sequence: CASRASSYNSPLHF. The full variable domain, in which reference TRBV28 and TRBJ1-6 provide the parts outside the CDR3, is DVKVTQSSRYLVKRTGEKVFLECVQDMDHENMFWYRQDPGLGLRLIYFSYDVKMKEKGDIPEGYSVSREKKERFSLILESASTNQTSMYLCASRASSYNSPLHFGNGTRLTVT.

The chain is built from TRBV6-4 and TRBJ2-1, with 14 bases aligning to TRBD2. This CDR3 has 16 amino acids. Germline V lookup: CDR1 MRHNA, CDR2 SNTAGT. V was pared by 6 bases and J by 8 bases, with 9 bases of the junction left unmatched. The CDR3 is CASSLGGTSGSHEQFF. Written as DNA, the CDR3 is TGTGCCAGCAGCCTCGGGGGGACTAGCGGGAGCCATGAGCAGTTCTTC.

V and J are TRBV6-1 and TRBJ1-1; a possible D gene is TRBD1 (6 bases). V dropped 7 bases and J dropped 10 bases, with 19 bases sitting between them. This CDR3 region has 13 residues. From germline, CDR1 is MNHNS and CDR2 SASEGT. CDR3 in DNA: TGTGCCAGCAATGGAGGGGGGGGGTTTAGAGCTTTCTTT. It specifies CASNGGGGFRAFF.

V and J are TRBV6-1 and TRBJ2-5; 9 positions match TRBD1. Germline loops: CDR1 MNHNS, CDR2 SASEGT. This CDR3 has 15 amino acids. With 2 bases clipped from V and 3 bases from J, the junction kept 4 bases outside the gene matches. DNA of the CDR3: TGTGCCAGCAGTGAAACCTGGACAGGGGAAGAGACCCAGTACTTC. Translation: CASSETWTGEETQYF.

The chain recombines TRBV10-3 with TRBJ1-2; TRBD1 matches 8 bases. The CDR3 length is 13 residues. With V trimmed by 6 bases and J by 8 bases, 8 bases remained unmatched. Germline V gives CDR1 ENHRY, CDR2 SYGVKD. CDR3 bases: TGTGCCATCAGCCCCGGACAGGGAGGAGGCTACACCTTC. Translated, it gives CAISPGQGGGYTF.

The rearrangement uses TRBV11-1 and TRBJ1-1, with TRBD1 matching 8 bases. V lost 5 bases, J lost 4 bases, and 12 bases stayed unmatched. The CDR3 is 16 residues long. Germline V CDR1 and CDR2: SGHAT, FQDESV (reference sequence). CDR3 nucleotides: TGTGCCAGCAGCCTACGGACAGGGCTCGGGAGCACTGAAGCTTTCTTT. Its translation is CASSLRTGLGSTEAFF. Looking up the rest from reference TRBV11-1 and TRBJ1-1 gives the full variable domain: EAEVAQSPRYKITEKSQAVAFWCDPISGHATLYWYRQILGQGPELLVQFQDESVVDDSQLPKDRFSAERLKGVDSTLKIQPAELGDSAMYLCASSLRTGLGSTEAFFGQGTRLTVV.